Sequencing of this T cell receptor beta chain was carried out in a study of radiotherapy plus CTLA-4 blockade in lung cancer. Study context: Among all patients, 18% showed objective responses, while 30% to 35% had disease control.

Sequencing was performed with immunoSEQ multiplex PCR; in TCRdb, only in-frame clones are kept and a portion is missing. The sample contains 30,000 or so clones, almost 80% of which appear only once. The study's findings and limits: Together with interferon-beta, which increased in serum after radiation, early dynamic changes in blood T cell clones were reportedly the best predictors of response. Some TCR clones had been derived from tumors. These clones expanded in peripheral blood after radiotherapy plus ipilimumab.

Germline V gene lookup returns CDR1 SQVTM and CDR2 ANQGSEA. The CDR3 has 17 residues. V was trimmed by 2 bases and J by 0 bases, leaving 17 bases between them. This clone occurred once. Its antigen is unidentified. The TCR comes from a human donor with non-small cell lung cancer who had stable disease on radiotherapy plus ipilimumab. The source was peripheral blood, collected from a patient treated with radiotherapy plus ipilimumab. The chain links TRBV29-1 to TRBJ2-1; D perhaps matches TRBD2 (6 bases). CDR3 DNA sequence: TGCAGCGTTGAATTTCCGTCGGGAGTATCCTCCTACAATGAGCAGTTCTTC. Its translation: CSVEFPSGVSSYNEQFF.